One sample yielded the 32 T cell receptor beta chains listed below, sequenced in a study of blood T cell repertoires in COVID-19. Only in-frame clones appear in the TCRdb table, and some are missing; sequencing was by immunoSEQ multiplex PCR. This sample carries about 270,000 clones, around 86% of them seen once, and the ten largest clones take less than 20%. Sequencing used PBMCs or T cells enriched from blood (not recorded which). The source of these receptors is a man younger than 35 who had recovered from COVID-19.

This sequence joins TRBV5-1 and TRBJ1-3; D not resolved. V was cut by 1 base and J by 3 bases, with 14 bases left in between. The CDR3 is made up of 16 amino acids. Germline CDR1 SGHRS, CDR2 YFSETQ. The CDR3 region is CASSLIPGTDGNTIYF. In DNA form, the CDR3 reads TGCGCCAGCAGCTTGATTCCGGGTACGGATGGAAACACCATATATTTT. Together with reference TRBV5-1 and TRBJ1-3, the CDR3 gives the full variable domain: KAGVTQTPRYLIKTRGQQVTLSCSPISGHRSVSWYQQTPGQGLQFLFEYFSETQRNKGNFPGRFSGRQFSNSRSEMNVSTLELGDSALYLCASSLIPGTDGNTIYFGEGSWLTVV.

The chain combines TRBV15 with TRBJ2-5, with D possibly matching TRBD2 (7 bases). This CDR3 spans 18 amino acids. Looked up from germline, CDR1 is LNHNV and CDR2 is YYDKDF (reference sequence). Trimming cost V 4 bases and J 4 bases, with 25 bases left between them. CDR3 nucleotides: TGTGCCACCAGCACAGAGGACAGCCGCCGGGGGGTGGTAGAGACCCAGTACTTC. Protein: CATSTEDSRRGVVETQYF.

The V call is TRBV5-8, the J call TRBJ1-2; the match to TRBD1 covers 11 bases. The CDR3 has 19 amino acids. Germline V gives CDR1 SGHTS, CDR2 YDEGEE. Unmatched junction bases numbered 15, after V lost 1 base and J lost 4 bases. The CDR3 loop is CASSLFLGSDRGPPYGYTF. CDR3 DNA: TGTGCCAGCAGCTTGTTCTTAGGGTCGGACAGGGGGCCTCCCTATGGCTACACCTTC.

The genes are TRBV3-1 (or the pseudogene TRBV3-2) and TRBJ2-7; maybe TRBD2 (6 bases). V was pared by 1 base and J by 2 bases, with 12 bases between. The germline V gene encodes CDR1 LGHDT and CDR2 YNNKEL (reference sequence). The CDR3 length is 15 residues. The CDR3 sequence is CASSQALAYTYEQYF. Written as DNA, the CDR3 is TGTGCCAGCAGCCAAGCCCTAGCGTACACCTACGAGCAGTACTTC.

This clone was found once. CDR3 loop: CASSIVSGAFF. In DNA, the CDR3 is TGTGCCAGTAGTATAGTATCGGGAGCTTTCTTT. The rearrangement joins TRBV19 to TRBJ1-1, with D uncertain. Per the germline V gene, CDR1 is LNHDA and CDR2 is SQIVND (reference sequence). The CDR3 covers 11 residues. V was shortened by 1 base and J by 10 bases, with 7 bases between the two germline ends. Full variable domain (remainder filled in from reference TRBV19 and TRBJ1-1): DGGITQSPKYLFRKEGQNVTLSCEQNLNHDAMYWYRQDPGQGLRLIYYSQIVNDFQKGDIAEGYSVSREKKESFPLTVTSAQKNPTAFYLCASSIVSGAFFGQGTRLTVV.

This sequence joins TRBV7-9 and TRBJ2-5; 8 nucleotides match TRBD2. The CDR3 runs 16 residues. The V gene end was trimmed by 5 bases and the J gene end by 7 bases; junction bases not matched to a gene: 15. CDR1 and CDR2 (germline): SEHNR, FQNEAQ (reference sequence). The CDR3 protein is CASSPTGLGKWGTQYF. In DNA form, the CDR3 reads TGTGCCAGCAGCCCGACGGGACTAGGAAAATGGGGGACCCAGTACTTC.

J is TRBJ2-3 and V is TRBV10-3; 9 bases map to TRBD2. V shed 0 bases, J shed 2 bases, and the junction held 9 bases outside the gene matches. Germline CDR1 ENHRY, CDR2 SYGVKD. The CDR3 is made up of 18 amino acids. CDR3 region: CAISESKKAGGTTDTQYF. The CDR3 bases are TGTGCCATCAGTGAGTCGAAGAAAGCGGGGGGAACCACAGATACGCAGTATTTT.

V and J are TRBV5-1 and TRBJ2-3; TRBD2 aligns across 7 bases. This CDR3 is 16 amino acids long. Germline V gene lookup returns CDR1 SGHRS and CDR2 YFSETQ. After removal of 0 bases from V and 2 bases from J, the junction contained 6 bases not matched to a gene. CDR3 DNA sequence: TGCGCCAGCAGCTTGGGGAGTCTAGCGGCCACAGATACGCAGTATTTT. Its translation is CASSLGSLAATDTQYF.

J is TRBJ1-1 and V is TRBV7-9; tentative D call: TRBD1 (5 bases). The CDR3 is 15 amino acids. Germline V gene data show CDR1 as SEHNR and CDR2 as FQNEAQ (reference sequence). The ends were cut back, 5 bases at V and 3 bases at J, with 16 bases in the middle. CDR3: CASSRGGGLDTEAFF. DNA of the CDR3: TGTGCCAGCAGCCGAGGTGGGGGGTTGGACACTGAAGCTTTCTTT.

The V call is TRBV5-8, the J call TRBJ1-5; D remains ambiguous. Deletions cut 7 bases from V and 5 bases from J, with 16 bases between. This CDR3 has 14 amino acids. Germline CDR1 and CDR2: SGHTS and YDEGEE. The CDR3 DNA reads as TGTGCCAGCCGCGAGGTGTGGCGAGATCAGCCCCAGCATTTT. Translated: CASREVWRDQPQHF.

Points on this clone: The same CDR3 is also encoded by other DNA sequences in this sample. This chain joins TRBV30 and TRBJ2-5; D gene ambiguous. From germline, CDR1 is GTSNPN and CDR2 SVGIG (reference sequence). V was cut by 0 bases and J by 5 bases, with 10 bases left in between. The CDR3 is made up of 13 amino acids. CDR3 amino acids: CAWSVRLRETQYF. As DNA, the CDR3 is TGTGCCTGGAGTGTACGCCTACGGGAGACCCAGTACTTC.

This clone was found once. The chain employs TRBV18 and TRBJ1-4; no definite D call. The germline V gene has CDR1 KGHSH and CDR2 LQKENI. V was trimmed by 3 bases and J by 2 bases, leaving 16 bases between them. The CDR3 covers 17 residues. Written as DNA, the CDR3 is TGTGCCAGCTCACCGCTCGGGAGGGCTTGCACTAATGAAAAACTGTTTTTT. Its protein is CASSPLGRACTNEKLFF.

The chain is built from TRBV2 and TRBJ1-3; D uncertain. The germline CDR1 and CDR2 sequences are SNHLY and FYNNEI. CDR3 length: 14 amino acids. The V gene lost 4 bases and the J gene lost 2 bases, with 9 bases spanning the gap. CDR3 DNA: TGTGCCAGCAGTGTTCAGGTGACTGGAAACACCATATATTTT. Translated: CASSVQVTGNTIYF.

The chain employs TRBV3-1 (or the pseudogene TRBV3-2) and TRBJ2-7, with D perhaps matching TRBD1 (5 bases). V dropped 4 bases and J dropped 0 bases, with 13 bases sitting between them. Germline CDR1 LGHDT, CDR2 YNNKEL (reference sequence). This CDR3 has 15 amino acids. The CDR3 DNA sequence: TGTGCCAGCAGCCCCATTCAGGGCTACTCCTACGAGCAGTACTTC. Translated, it gives CASSPIQGYSYEQYF.

This chain links TRBV2 with TRBJ1-4, with D unclear. The CDR3 is 14 amino acids. V was cut by 5 bases and J by 5 bases, with 12 bases left in between. Germline V gene data show CDR1 as SNHLY and CDR2 as FYNNEI. The CDR3 loop is CASSLNRENEKLFF. As DNA, the CDR3 is TGTGCCAGCAGTCTGAACAGAGAAAATGAAAAACTGTTTTTT. Complete variable domain (other parts from reference TRBV2 and TRBJ1-4): EPEVTQTPSHQVTQMGQEVILRCVPISNHLYFYWYRQILGQKVEFLVSFYNNEISEKSEIFDDQFSVERPDGSNFTLKIRSTKLEDSAMYFCASSLNRENEKLFFGSGTQLSVL.

Details on this clone: A junction end diverges from the germline sequence, so it may reflect a read error. The chain carries TRBV5-1 and TRBJ2-3, with D tentatively TRBD1 (5 bases). The CDR3 loop spans 14 amino acids. Germline V gene sequence: CDR1 SGHRS, CDR2 YFSETQ. The CDR3 protein is CASSLGHSADTQYF. The CDR3, as DNA: TGCGCCAGCAGTTTGGGGCACAGTGCAGATACGCAGTATTTT.

CDR3 sequence (DNA): TGTGCCAGCAGCGGAGTCCAGGGGCGCCAAACCTACGAGCAGTACTTC. Translating gives CASSGVQGRQTYEQYF. This sequence joins TRBV28 and TRBJ2-7; D might be TRBD1 (6 bases). Deletions cut 6 bases from V and 2 bases from J, with 20 bases between. The CDR3 runs 16 residues. Looked up from germline, CDR1 is MDHEN and CDR2 is SYDVKM. Looking up the rest from reference TRBV28 and TRBJ2-7 gives the full variable domain: DVKVTQSSRYLVKRTGEKVFLECVQDMDHENMFWYRQDPGLGLRLIYFSYDVKMKEKGDIPEGYSVSREKKERFSLILESASTNQTSMYLCASSGVQGRQTYEQYFGPGTRLTVT.

V and J are TRBV27 and TRBJ1-2, with D possibly being TRBD1 (6 bases). This CDR3 region has 14 residues. V shed 8 bases and J shed 2 bases, with 15 bases lying between them. The germline V gene encodes CDR1 MNHEY and CDR2 SMNVEV (reference sequence). The CDR3 region has the DNA TGTGCCAGCCGACATGAGGGGGGGAACTATGGCTACACCTTC. Translation: CASRHEGGNYGYTF.

This chain links TRBV7-2 with TRBJ1-1; D perhaps matches TRBD1 (5 bases). Trimming removed 5 bases at V and 3 bases at J, with 13 bases between. Germline CDR1 is SGHTA and CDR2 is FQGNSA. The CDR3 extends over 14 amino acids. The CDR3 DNA is TGTGCCAGCAGCCCGGGGGGGGAGGACACTGAAGCTTTCTTT. Protein product: CASSPGGEDTEAFF.

The CDR3 loop is CASSLGSGGSYEQYF. The CDR3 DNA is TGTGCCAGCAGCTTAGGGAGCGGGGGCTCCTACGAGCAGTACTTC. The rearrangement uses TRBV11-2 and TRBJ2-7; 8 bases are a match to TRBD2. V lost 1 base to trimming and J lost 0 bases; unmatched junction nucleotides: 2. Per germline, CDR1 SGHAT and CDR2 FQNNGV. The CDR3 totals 15 residues.

V usage is TRBV6-4 and J usage is TRBJ2-3; the D is unclear. This CDR3 is built from 13 residues. Deletions cut 2 bases from V and 6 bases from J, with 9 bases between. The germline V gene encodes CDR1 MRHNA and CDR2 SNTAGT. The CDR3 DNA reads TGTGCCAGCAGTGACCCACTGGGCGATACGCAGTATTTT. Encoded protein: CASSDPLGDTQYF.

The chain links TRBV10-2 to TRBJ2-4; TRBD2 might be the D (6 bases). Germline CDR1 and CDR2: WSHSY and SAAADI. The CDR3 is 16 residues long. V was clipped by 6 bases and J by 0 bases, with 15 bases between them. The CDR3 DNA follows: TGCGCCAGCAGGGATCCAGCGGGTCTAGCCAAAAACATTCAGTACTTC. This gives the protein CASRDPAGLAKNIQYF.

The chain couples TRBV18 to TRBJ1-5; no clear D. With 2 bases removed from V and 2 bases from J, the gap between germline ends came to 7 bases. Germline V gene sequence: CDR1 KGHSH, CDR2 LQKENI. The CDR3 extends over 14 amino acids. Here the CDR3 reads CASSPVSGNQPQHF. The CDR3 nucleotides read TGTGCCAGCTCACCAGTGAGCGGCAATCAGCCCCAGCATTTT.

A note on this clone: This CDR3 is also generated by other DNA sequences in the sample. V and J are TRBV30 and TRBJ1-4; the D gene is possibly TRBD1 (5 bases). The V gene's germline CDR1 is GTSNPN and CDR2 SVGIG (reference sequence). Trimming left V 0 bases short and J 5 bases short, with 10 bases between. This CDR3 has 14 amino acids. CDR3 region: CAWSVGGGNEKLFF. Here the CDR3 DNA reads TGTGCCTGGAGTGTCGGGGGGGGGAATGAAAAACTGTTTTTT.

This chain joins TRBV6-5 and TRBJ1-1, with D perhaps TRBD1 (6 bases). CDR3 size: 14 residues. Per the germline V gene, CDR1 is MNHEY and CDR2 is SVGAGI. Trimming took 5 bases from V and 1 from J, leaving 11 bases between them. The CDR3 nucleotides are TGTGCCAGCAGTCCGGGACACTGGAACACTGAAGCTTTCTTT. Translating gives CASSPGHWNTEAFF.

This clone has only one observation. The chain recombines TRBV19 with TRBJ1-1, with D possibly TRBD1 on 6 matching bases. Trimming left V 1 base short and J 1 base short, with 10 bases between. CDR1 LNHDA and CDR2 SQIVND come from the germline V gene (reference sequence). The CDR3 is made up of 15 amino acids. This CDR3 is CASSIGQVGNTEAFF. CDR3 bases: TGTGCCAGTAGTATAGGACAGGTAGGGAACACTGAAGCTTTCTTT.

V usage is TRBV10-3 and J usage is TRBJ2-3, with 11 bases fitting TRBD2. Losses at the gene ends were 0 bases for V and 0 bases for J; bases not matched to a gene: 11. Germline assignment: CDR1 ENHRY and CDR2 SYGVKD. CDR3 length: 20 amino acids. CDR3 in amino acids: CAISESMTSGVPISTDTQYF. The CDR3, as DNA: TGTGCCATCAGTGAGTCTATGACTAGCGGGGTTCCAATTAGCACAGATACGCAGTATTTT.

The chain has TRBV25-1 and TRBJ2-5; unclear D gene. The germline V gene encodes CDR1 MGHDK and CDR2 SYGVNS. V lost 6 bases, J lost 4 bases, and 6 bases lay in between. The CDR3 runs to 11 residues. Written as DNA, the CDR3 is TGTGCCAGCAGCCCCGGAGAGACCCAGTACTTC. This gives the protein CASSPGETQYF.

The chain couples TRBV19 to TRBJ2-1, with a weak D call TRBD2 (5 bases). Trimming took off 1 base at V and 7 bases at J, with 5 bases between the two ends. The CDR3 totals 12 residues. Germline assignment: CDR1 LNHDA and CDR2 SQIVND (reference sequence). CDR3 bases: TGTGCCAGTAGTATAGGCGGGAATGAGCAGTTCTTC. Translating it yields CASSIGGNEQFF.

The chain joins TRBV24-1 to TRBJ2-2, with D perhaps matching TRBD1 (5 bases). Germline CDR1 is KGHDR and CDR2 is SFDVKD. The length of the CDR3 is 16 residues. V was pared by 3 bases and J by 4 bases, with 14 bases between. The DNA for the CDR3 is TGTGCCACCAGTGATAAAAGCAGGGATTCCACCGGGGAGCTGTTTTTT. This sequence encodes CATSDKSRDSTGELFF.

This chain joins TRBV5-4 and TRBJ2-3, with TRBD2 identical over 7 bases. V lost 2 bases and J lost 1; bases outside the gene matches: 10. Germline assignment: CDR1 SGHNT and CDR2 YYREEE (reference sequence). The CDR3 totals 17 residues. The CDR3 nucleotides are TGTGCCAGCAGCTTTATGGCCAGCGCGGGAGGCACAGATACGCAGTATTTT. Translating gives CASSFMASAGGTDTQYF.

This clone was counted a few times. The rearrangement joins TRBV7-6 to TRBJ1-5; 10 bases fit TRBD1. The CDR3 covers 16 residues. From germline, CDR1 is SGHVS and CDR2 FNYEAQ. The ends lost 5 bases at V and 6 bases at J; junction bases unmatched: 10. The chain's CDR3 is CASSEGTGEISQPQHF. The CDR3 bases are TGTGCCAGCAGCGAAGGGACAGGGGAGATCAGTCAGCCCCAGCATTTT.